This is a list of T cell receptor beta chains from one sample in a study of memory B cells and T cells in multiple sclerosis. Some clones are missing from TCRdb's copy, which holds only in-frame ones; the method was immunoSEQ multiplex PCR. Altogether more than 6,500 clones are present, roughly 50% being singletons, with the ten largest covering roughly a third. Specimen: memory (CD45RO+) CD8+ T cells from blood. The receptor set was obtained from a human donor with multiple sclerosis. Both conserved end residues are part of each CDR3. D genes are given only for firm matches.

j_call d_call v_call cdr3_aa
TRBJ1-1 TRBD1 TRBV28 CASSPRGPTNTEAFF
TRBJ1-3 . TRBV28 CASTEGGAQNTIYF
TRBJ2-7 . TRBV6-1 CASARTGSYEQYF
TRBJ1-5 . TRBV6-1 CASNGDSNQPQHF
TRBJ1-2 . TRBV7-2 CASSATPNYGYTF
TRBJ2-5 . TRBV7-6 CASSPGVAQYF
TRBJ1-1 . TRBV28 CASSLPGMNTEAFF
TRBJ2-7 TRBD1 TRBV11-2 CASSLDHRGYEQYF
TRBJ1-1 . TRBV13 CASTSVLNTEAFF
TRBJ2-1 TRBD2 TRBV7-9 CASTQVIAGVGDEQFF
TRBJ2-7 TRBD1 TRBV5-1 CASSLGTGAYEQYF
TRBJ1-1 . TRBV19 CASTQQGKGEAFF
TRBJ2-1 TRBD2 TRBV7-9 CASSSPGGSSYNEQFF
TRBJ2-5 . TRBV28 CARGGGRETQYF
TRBJ2-1 TRBD2 TRBV4-1 CASSQEVGLAGDEQFF
TRBJ2-1 TRBD2 TRBV9 CASRQRDPYNEQFF
TRBJ1-1 TRBD1 TRBV7-9 CASSLSGGRDTEAFF
TRBJ1-2 TRBD1 TRBV5-6 CASGLQGPHALYYGYTF
TRBJ1-6 . TRBV27 CASSYRLTEGNSPLHF
TRBJ2-3 . TRBV9 CASSYRQASTDTQYF
TRBJ2-3 . TRBV6-5 CASSSLPWGRDTQYF
TRBJ2-7 TRBD1 TRBV6-1 CASGDRGYEQYF
TRBJ2-1 TRBD1 TRBV11-2 CASSSYRGPINEQFF
TRBJ1-1 TRBD1 TRBV2 CASSADRGAEAFF
TRBJ1-4 . TRBV27 CASSLSGGEKLFF
TRBJ2-1 . TRBV18 CASEQGREAYNEQFF
TRBJ2-1 . TRBV4-1 CASRSDFLLSYNEQFF
TRBJ2-5 TRBD1 TRBV6-4 CASAGRDRGYPQYF
TRBJ2-1 . TRBV28 CASSTYNEQFF
TRBJ2-7 . TRBV7-3 CASSQGLLGEQYF
TRBJ1-5 . TRBV6-1 CASSEWRFQPQHF
TRBJ2-6 . TRBV30 CAWRVPAANGANVLTF
TRBJ1-2 . TRBV7-9 CASSLGGLGYGYTF
TRBJ2-7 TRBD1 TRBV9 CASSVGRRQGVHEQYF
TRBJ1-1 . TRBV20-1 CSARTVTEAFF
TRBJ1-2 TRBD1 TRBV7-9 CASSSTGGNGYTF
TRBJ2-3 TRBD2 TRBV4-1 CASSQESRLAGGLDTQYF
TRBJ1-1 . TRBV2 CASSEARNTEAFF
TRBJ2-3 . TRBV21-1 CASSKSAGGNTDTQYF
TRBJ2-1 . TRBV11-2 CASSPEVLEQFF
TRBJ1-1 TRBD1 TRBV28 CASRFPWTGMNTEAFF
TRBJ2-7 TRBD1 TRBV5-5 CASSLQGHEQYF
TRBJ2-7 . TRBV7-7 CASSFRVGSEQYF